Each of the 5 T cell receptor beta chains below was sequenced from the same sample in a study of blood T cells in healthy people across ages. Primed by a sample-barcoded 5' primer and a J-beta primer mix, a second PCR proceeded for roughly 6 to 12 cycles. Each CDR3 protein is one row after TCRdb ran MiXCR on the 5' RACE reads. The sample records around 1,800,000 distinct CDR3 sequences, 39% being singletons. Sequencing input: blood. The source is a human donor in good health.

CDR3: CASSTQTGTLDEQYF. As DNA, the CDR3 is TGTGCCAGCAGCACCCAGACAGGGACGTTAGACGAGCAGTACTTC. The chain uses TRBV9 and TRBJ2-7, with TRBD1 matching 7 bases. Germline V gives CDR1 SGDLS, CDR2 YYNGEE. The CDR3 is 15 amino acids. J lost 5 bases, V lost 4 bases, and 12 bases had no gene match. Using reference TRBV9 and TRBJ2-7 for the parts outside the CDR3, the full variable domain is DSGVTQTPKHLITATGQRVTLRCSPRSGDLSVYWYQQSLDQGLQFLIQYYNGEERAKGNILERFSAQQFPDLHSELNLSSLELGDSALYFCASSTQTGTLDEQYFGPGTRLTVT.

This clonotype was found a few times. V gene TRBV7-2 combines with J gene TRBJ2-7; TRBD2 matches at 13 bases. CDR3 size: 15 residues. Germline loops: CDR1 SGHTA, CDR2 FQGNSA. The J segment lost 3 bases and the V segment lost 5 bases, leaving 4 bases of the junction unmatched. CDR3 loop: CASSVRTSGGYEQYF. CDR3 DNA sequence: TGTGCCAGCAGCGTCAGGACTAGCGGGGGCTACGAGCAGTACTTC.

This clonotype was counted between two and nine times. The V and J genes are TRBV9 and TRBJ2-1; D unclear. The CDR3 extends over 12 amino acids. The germline V gene encodes CDR1 SGDLS and CDR2 YYNGEE. Trimming pared 1 base from V and 8 bases from J, leaving 7 bases between. As DNA, the CDR3 is TGTGCCAGCAGCGTATCGATCGATGAGCAGTTCTTC. This codes for CASSVSIDEQFF. The complete variable domain, with remaining parts taken from reference TRBV9 and TRBJ2-1, reads DSGVTQTPKHLITATGQRVTLRCSPRSGDLSVYWYQQSLDQGLQFLIQYYNGEERAKGNILERFSAQQFPDLHSELNLSSLELGDSALYFCASSVSIDEQFFGPGTRLTVL.

The rearrangement uses TRBV7-9 and TRBJ2-1, with D unclear. V was trimmed by 2 bases and J by 2 bases, leaving 7 bases between them. Germline values: CDR1 SEHNR, CDR2 FQNEAQ (reference sequence). The CDR3 consists of 14 residues. The CDR3 DNA reads as TGTGCCAGCAGCTTAAGTAACACCTACAATGAGCAGTTCTTC. It specifies CASSLSNTYNEQFF.

This rearrangement joins TRBV6-4 to TRBJ1-1; possible D gene TRBD1, 6 bases. The CDR3 runs to 14 residues. Germline V gene lookup returns CDR1 MRHNA and CDR2 SNTAGT. Trimming shortened V by 4 bases and J by 4 bases, and 13 bases separated the two germline ends. The CDR3 DNA sequence: TGTGCCAGCAGTGCGACTAGGGGGGGCACTGAAGCTTTCTTT. Amino acids: CASSATRGGTEAFF.